This T cell receptor beta chain appears in the sequencing data of a study of cytomegalovirus exposure and HLA in healthy donors. Study conclusions and caveats: Earlier analysis yielded a pattern in which most TCR beta V segments were productive about 90% or about 30% of the time. A later analysis reportedly found fewer N-insertions in an Asian-associated ancestry cluster than the roughly 680-donor mean. Clonal expansion was found to be greater in HLA-associated TCR beta chains than in equally common others in a later analysis.

Germline CDR1 reads SGHNT; CDR2 reads YYREEE (reference sequence). V lost 0 bases, J lost 5 bases, and 5 bases lay in between. There are 12 residues in the CDR3. Remarks on this clone: Its antigen is undetermined.

The PCR employed 60 Vbeta primers together with 13 Jbeta primers. The data were produced by immunoSEQ multiplex PCR, yet TCRdb's version contains in-frame clones alone and is incomplete. In the table there are about 140,000 clones, under 70% of which are singletons. Source material: PBMCs. The TCR was taken from a woman between 55 and 75 years old in good health and CMV-seronegative. The rearrangement links TRBV5-4 to TRBJ2-5; D ambiguous. The CDR3 nucleotides read TGTGCCAGCAGCTTGGTTTCTGAGACCCAGTACTTC. Translating it yields CASSLVSETQYF.